Below, 2 T cell receptor beta chains from the same sample are listed, as sequenced in a study of blood T cell repertoires in COVID-19. Assay: immunoSEQ multiplex PCR; the TCRdb copy retains only in-frame clones and omits some. The table records roughly 45,000 clones, around four fifths of them present only once. Sequencing was done on a sample of peripheral blood. These receptor sequences come from a man between 50 and 59 years old with active COVID-19.

CDR3 residues: CAIRDREGNTIYF. In DNA, the CDR3 is TGTGCCATCAGGGACAGGGAGGGAAACACCATATATTTT. The rearrangement joins TRBV10-3 to TRBJ1-3, with 8 bases matching TRBD1. The length of the CDR3 is 13 residues. Trimming took 6 bases from V and 4 from J; bases not matched to a gene: 2. Germline V CDR1 and CDR2: ENHRY, SYGVKD.

CDR3 sequence: CASRDRGAAYGYTF. The CDR3 DNA reads as TGTGCCAGCAGGGACAGGGGAGCGGCCTATGGCTACACCTTC. V gene TRBV2 combines with J gene TRBJ1-2; 9 nucleotides match TRBD1. V lost 6 bases to trimming and J lost 4 bases; unmatched junction nucleotides: 6. In germline, CDR1 is SNHLY, CDR2 FYNNEI. The CDR3 is made up of 14 amino acids.